Here is one T cell receptor (beta chain) with its context. Its antigen is still unknown. The data are from a study of CD8+CD57+ T cells in acquired aplastic anemia. Study results and caveats: Common to patients and controls were roughly 30 CD8+ CDR3 sequences.

Previously, flow cytometry had revealed CD8+CD57+ cell expansion in the patients chosen for sequencing. Patients had undergone no therapy by the time their blood was sampled. According to the study, genomic DNA was the template for TCR beta VDJ and CDR3 profiling. Via MiXCR, TCRdb re-called the reads, giving one row per CDR3 protein. Among around 430,000 distinct CDR3 sequences listed, around a third were seen once. Per the germline V gene, CDR1 is MGHDK and CDR2 is SYGVNS. V was pared by 5 bases and J by 0 bases, with 3 bases of the junction left unmatched. CDR3 length equals 14 residues. The clonotype originates from a human donor with aplastic anemia. Sequencing was carried out using sorted CD4+, CD8+, or CD8+CD57+ T cells (not recorded which) from PBMCs. This chain joins TRBV25-1 and TRBJ1-2; 7 bases align to TRBD1. Written as DNA, the CDR3 is TGTGCCAGCAGTTGGGACAGTCCTAACTATGGCTACACCTTC. Its protein is CASSWDSPNYGYTF.